This T cell receptor beta chain was captured by sequencing in a study of PD-L1 blockade in urothelial cancer. About the research overall: Males with urothelial cancer arising in the bladder constituted about 90% of the roughly 30 patients. The authors examined blood 3 weeks (second dose) and 6 weeks after treatment start. Each blood sample yielded a median of around 150,000 T cells.

Details on this clone: The antigen is undetermined.

Time point defined: peripheral blood 6 weeks after treatment start. The CDR3 consists of 17 residues. From germline, CDR1 is SGHRS and CDR2 YFSETQ. V shed 5 bases and J 5 bases; nucleotides not matched to a gene: 14. Data came from immunoSEQ multiplex PCR; TCRdb stores just in-frame clones and leaves some out. The table includes 90,000 to 130,000 clones, approximately 89% detected once. General study findings and limits: Durable-benefit patients showed greater tumor-associated blood clone expansion at 3 weeks.

Sequenced material: PBMCs, taken around atezolizumab (anti-PD-L1) treatment. The chain links TRBV5-1 to TRBJ2-5, with 11 bases fitting TRBD2. This receptor was obtained from a man aged 60 to 75 with urothelial cancer. This chain's CDR3 is CASSAGASGGSGETQYF. In DNA, the CDR3 is TGCGCCAGCAGTGCCGGCGCTAGCGGGGGGTCTGGGGAGACCCAGTACTTC.